This paragraph covers one TCR beta chain sequence. The sample originates from a study of blood T cell repertoires in COVID-19. At the level of the study: The United States, Italy and Spain supplied acute and convalescent COVID-19 samples. PBMCs, B-cell-depleted T cells, or T cells were the source of the cDNA or gDNA that made up the material.

V lost 7 bases, J lost 5 bases, and 18 bases lay in between. Germline CDR1 and CDR2: MDHEN and SYDVKM. The CDR3 contains 15 residues. Source study methods: Nucleated cell number was recorded as an estimate derived from reference gene primer amplification. TCRdb's copy holds only in-frame clones and misses some; the assay was immunoSEQ multiplex PCR. The D gene and trimming were derived from the DNA, and the V and J assignments and clone size from that table. Here the sample spans about 64,000 clones, 85% to 90% being singletons. The sequencing sample was made of peripheral blood. The receptor's source is a man in his fifties or sixties with active COVID-19. The chain has TRBV28 and TRBJ1-5; D remains unclear. DNA of the CDR3: TGTGCCAGCAAAACGCCCACTCCGCCGTATCAGCCCCAGCATTTT. Its protein is CASKTPTPPYQPQHF. The complete variable domain, with remaining parts taken from reference TRBV28 and TRBJ1-5, reads DVKVTQSSRYLVKRTGEKVFLECVQDMDHENMFWYRQDPGLGLRLIYFSYDVKMKEKGDIPEGYSVSREKKERFSLILESASTNQTSMYLCASKTPTPPYQPQHFGDGTRLSIL.